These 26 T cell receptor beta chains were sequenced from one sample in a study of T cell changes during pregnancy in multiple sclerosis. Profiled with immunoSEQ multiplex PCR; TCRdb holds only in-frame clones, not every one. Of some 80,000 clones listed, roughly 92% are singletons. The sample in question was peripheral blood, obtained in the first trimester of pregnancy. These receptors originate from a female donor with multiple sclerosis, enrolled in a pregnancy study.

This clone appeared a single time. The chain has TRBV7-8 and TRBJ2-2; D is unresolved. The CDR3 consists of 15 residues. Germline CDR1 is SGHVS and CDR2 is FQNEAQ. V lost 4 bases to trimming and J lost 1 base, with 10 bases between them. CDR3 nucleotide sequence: TGTGCCAGCAGCTCGAGACATATGAACACCGGGGAGCTGTTTTTT. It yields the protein CASSSRHMNTGELFF.

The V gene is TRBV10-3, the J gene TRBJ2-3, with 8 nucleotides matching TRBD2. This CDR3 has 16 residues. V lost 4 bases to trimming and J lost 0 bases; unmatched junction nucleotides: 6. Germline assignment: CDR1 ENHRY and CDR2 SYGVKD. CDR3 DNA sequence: TGTGCCATCAGTGGGGGTAGCGGGGTTAGCACAGATACGCAGTATTTT. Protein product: CAISGGSGVSTDTQYF.

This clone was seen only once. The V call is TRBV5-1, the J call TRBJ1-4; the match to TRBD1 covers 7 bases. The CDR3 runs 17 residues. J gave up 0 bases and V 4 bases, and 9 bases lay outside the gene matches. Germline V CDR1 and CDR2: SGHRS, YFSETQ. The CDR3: CASSPDRAHATNEKLFF. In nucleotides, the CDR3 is TGCGCCAGCAGCCCCGACAGGGCACATGCAACTAATGAAAAACTGTTTTTT.

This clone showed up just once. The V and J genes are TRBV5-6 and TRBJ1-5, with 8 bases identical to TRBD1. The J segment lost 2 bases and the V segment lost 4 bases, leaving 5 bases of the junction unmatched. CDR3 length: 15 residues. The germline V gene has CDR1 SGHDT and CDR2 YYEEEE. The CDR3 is CASSLGTGGNQPQHF. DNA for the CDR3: TGTGCCAGCAGCCTGGGGACAGGAGGCAATCAGCCCCAGCATTTT.

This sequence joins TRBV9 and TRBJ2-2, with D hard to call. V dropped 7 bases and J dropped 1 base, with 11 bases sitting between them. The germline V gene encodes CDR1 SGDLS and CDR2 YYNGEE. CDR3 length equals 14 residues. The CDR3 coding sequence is TGTGCCAGCTCTAATGTGCAGAACACCGGGGAGCTGTTTTTT. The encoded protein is CASSNVQNTGELFF.

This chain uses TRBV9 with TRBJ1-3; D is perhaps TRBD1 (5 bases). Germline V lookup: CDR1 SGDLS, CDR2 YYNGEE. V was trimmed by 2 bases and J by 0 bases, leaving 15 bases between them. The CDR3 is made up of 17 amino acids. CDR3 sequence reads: CASSVAGRPTSGNTIYF. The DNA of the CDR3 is TGTGCCAGCAGCGTGGCGGGACGCCCTACCTCTGGAAACACCATATATTTT. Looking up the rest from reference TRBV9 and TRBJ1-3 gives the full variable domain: DSGVTQTPKHLITATGQRVTLRCSPRSGDLSVYWYQQSLDQGLQFLIQYYNGEERAKGNILERFSAQQFPDLHSELNLSSLELGDSALYFCASSVAGRPTSGNTIYFGEGSWLTVV.

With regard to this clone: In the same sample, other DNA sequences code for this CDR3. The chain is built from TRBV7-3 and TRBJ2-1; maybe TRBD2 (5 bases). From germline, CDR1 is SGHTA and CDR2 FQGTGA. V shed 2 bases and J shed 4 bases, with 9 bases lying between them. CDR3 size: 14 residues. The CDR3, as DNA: TGTGCCAGCAGCTTAGCGGGCGGTTACAATGAGCAGTTCTTC. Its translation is CASSLAGGYNEQFF.

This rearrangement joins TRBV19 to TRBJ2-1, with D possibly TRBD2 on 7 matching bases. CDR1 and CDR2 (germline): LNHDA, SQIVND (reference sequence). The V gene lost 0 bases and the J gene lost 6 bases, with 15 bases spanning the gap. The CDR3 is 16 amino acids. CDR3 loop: CASSIDRGLGGNEQFF. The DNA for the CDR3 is TGTGCCAGTAGTATAGATCGAGGACTAGGGGGCAATGAGCAGTTCTTC. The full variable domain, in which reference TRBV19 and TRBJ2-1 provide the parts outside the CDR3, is DGGITQSPKYLFRKEGQNVTLSCEQNLNHDAMYWYRQDPGQGLRLIYYSQIVNDFQKGDIAEGYSVSREKKESFPLTVTSAQKNPTAFYLCASSIDRGLGGNEQFFGPGTRLTVL.

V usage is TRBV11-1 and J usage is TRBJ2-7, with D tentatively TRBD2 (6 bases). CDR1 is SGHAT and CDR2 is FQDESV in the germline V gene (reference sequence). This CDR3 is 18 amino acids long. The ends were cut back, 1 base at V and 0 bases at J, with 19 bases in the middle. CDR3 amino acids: CASSLDPVRGSSSYEQYF. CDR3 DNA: TGTGCCAGCAGCTTAGACCCTGTGCGGGGATCAAGCTCCTACGAGCAGTACTTC.

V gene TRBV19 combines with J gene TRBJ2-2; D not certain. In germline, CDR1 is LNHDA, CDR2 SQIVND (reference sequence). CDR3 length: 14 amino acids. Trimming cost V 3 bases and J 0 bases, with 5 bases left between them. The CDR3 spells CASSISANTGELFF. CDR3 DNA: TGTGCCAGTAGTATCTCTGCGAACACCGGGGAGCTGTTTTTT.

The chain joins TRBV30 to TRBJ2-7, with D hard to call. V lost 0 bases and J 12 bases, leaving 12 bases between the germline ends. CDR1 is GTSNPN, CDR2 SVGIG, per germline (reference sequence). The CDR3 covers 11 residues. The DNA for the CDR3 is TGTGCCTGGAGTGTCGCCGAGATATGGTACTTC. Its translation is CAWSVAEIWYF.

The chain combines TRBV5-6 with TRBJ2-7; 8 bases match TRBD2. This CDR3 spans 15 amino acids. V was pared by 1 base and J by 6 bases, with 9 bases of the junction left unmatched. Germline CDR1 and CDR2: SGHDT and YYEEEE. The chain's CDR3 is CASSLLGRGGVEQYF. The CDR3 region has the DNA TGTGCCAGCAGCTTGCTTGGCCGGGGGGGGGTCGAGCAGTACTTC.

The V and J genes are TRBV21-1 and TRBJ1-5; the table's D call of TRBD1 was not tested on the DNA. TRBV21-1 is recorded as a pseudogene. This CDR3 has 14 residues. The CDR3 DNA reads TGTGCCAGCAGCACGCAGGGGACCCATCAGCCCCAGCATTTT. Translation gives CASSTQGTHQPQHF.

The CDR3 sequence is CASSLRPGTVLMNTEAFF. The CDR3 DNA sequence: TGTGCCAGCAGCCTCCGTCCCGGGACAGTACTGATGAACACTGAAGCTTTCTTT. This chain connects TRBV7-2 to TRBJ1-1; 7 bases line up with TRBD1. The germline V gene has CDR1 SGHTA and CDR2 FQGNSA. The CDR3 sequence is 18 residues long. With V trimmed by 5 bases and J by 0 bases, 15 bases remained unmatched.

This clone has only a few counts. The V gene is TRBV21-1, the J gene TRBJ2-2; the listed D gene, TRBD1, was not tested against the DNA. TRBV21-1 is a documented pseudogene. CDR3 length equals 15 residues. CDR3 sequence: CAIRHGRTNTGELFF. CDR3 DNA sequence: TGTGCCATACGTCATGGGCGAACGAACACCGGGGAGCTGTTTTTT.

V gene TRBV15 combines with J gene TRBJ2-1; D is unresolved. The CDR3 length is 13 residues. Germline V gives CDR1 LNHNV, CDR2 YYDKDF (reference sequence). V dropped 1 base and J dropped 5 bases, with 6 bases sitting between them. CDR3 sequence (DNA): TGTGCCACCAGCAGAGGACTCAACAATGAGCAGTTCTTC. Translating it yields CATSRGLNNEQFF.

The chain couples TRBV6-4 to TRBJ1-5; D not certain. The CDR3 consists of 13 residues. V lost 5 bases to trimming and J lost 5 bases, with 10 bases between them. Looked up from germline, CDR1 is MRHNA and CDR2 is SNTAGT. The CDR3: CASSRGEDQPQHF. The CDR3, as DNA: TGTGCCAGCAGTCGCGGGGAAGATCAGCCCCAGCATTTT.

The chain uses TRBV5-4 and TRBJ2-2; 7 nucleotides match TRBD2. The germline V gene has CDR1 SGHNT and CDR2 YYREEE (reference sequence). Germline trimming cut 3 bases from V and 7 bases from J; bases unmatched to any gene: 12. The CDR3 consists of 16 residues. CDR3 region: CASSSGGGSVGGELFF. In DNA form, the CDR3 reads TGTGCCAGCAGCTCCGGAGGCGGGAGTGTCGGCGGGGAGCTGTTTTTT. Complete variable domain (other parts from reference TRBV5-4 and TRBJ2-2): ETGVTQSPTHLIKTRGQQVTLRCSSQSGHNTVSWYQQALGQGPQFIFQYYREEENGRGNFPPRFSGLQFPNYSSELNVNALELDDSALYLCASSSGGGSVGGELFFGEGSRLTVL.

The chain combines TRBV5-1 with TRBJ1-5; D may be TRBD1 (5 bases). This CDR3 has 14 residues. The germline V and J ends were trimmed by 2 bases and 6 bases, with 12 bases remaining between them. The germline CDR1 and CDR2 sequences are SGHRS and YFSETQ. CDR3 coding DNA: TGCGCCAGCAGCTTAGGGGATGTTGCTCAGCCCCAGCATTTT. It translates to CASSLGDVAQPQHF.

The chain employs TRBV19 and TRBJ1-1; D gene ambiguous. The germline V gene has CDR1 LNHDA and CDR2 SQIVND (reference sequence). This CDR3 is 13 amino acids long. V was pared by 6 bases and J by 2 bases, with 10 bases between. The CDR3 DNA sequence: TGTGCCAGTAGCACAGCCTTTAACACTGAAGCTTTCTTT. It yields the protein CASSTAFNTEAFF.

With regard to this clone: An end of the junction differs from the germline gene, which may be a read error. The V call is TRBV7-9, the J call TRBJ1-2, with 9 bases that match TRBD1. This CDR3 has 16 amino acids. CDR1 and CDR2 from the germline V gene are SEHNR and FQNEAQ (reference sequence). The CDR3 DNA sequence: TGTGCCGGCAGCACCGGGACAGGGACCTCTAACTATGGCTACACCTTC. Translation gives CAGSTGTGTSNYGYTF.

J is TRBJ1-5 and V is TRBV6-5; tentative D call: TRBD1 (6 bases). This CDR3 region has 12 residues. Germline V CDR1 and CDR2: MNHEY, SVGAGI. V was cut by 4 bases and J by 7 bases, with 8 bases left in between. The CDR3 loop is CASSFRGQPQHF. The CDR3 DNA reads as TGTGCCAGCAGTTTCAGGGGACAGCCCCAGCATTTT.

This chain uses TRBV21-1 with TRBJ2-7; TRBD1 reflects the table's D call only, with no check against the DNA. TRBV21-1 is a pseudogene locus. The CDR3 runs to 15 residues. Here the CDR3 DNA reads TGTGCCAGCAGCAAAGGGGACAGGACATCCTACGAGCAGTACTTC. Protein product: CASSKGDRTSYEQYF.

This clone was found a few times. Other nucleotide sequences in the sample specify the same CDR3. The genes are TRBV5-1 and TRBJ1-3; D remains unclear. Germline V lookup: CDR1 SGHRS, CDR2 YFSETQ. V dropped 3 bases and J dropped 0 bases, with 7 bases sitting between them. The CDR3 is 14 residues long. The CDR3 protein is CASSSQASGNTIYF. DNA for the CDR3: TGCGCCAGCAGCTCTCAGGCCTCTGGAAACACCATATATTTT.

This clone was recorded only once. The CDR3 sequence: CASSFQLTGGHTEAFF. CDR3 DNA sequence: TGTGCCAGCAGTTTCCAACTCACAGGGGGACACACTGAAGCTTTCTTT. The gene calls are TRBV28 and TRBJ1-1, with 8 bases matching TRBD1. This CDR3 is built from 16 residues. Trimming at V came to 3 bases and at J to 3 bases, leaving 9 bases not matched to a gene. Germline V gene data show CDR1 as MDHEN and CDR2 as SYDVKM. Together with reference TRBV28 and TRBJ1-1, the CDR3 gives the full variable domain: DVKVTQSSRYLVKRTGEKVFLECVQDMDHENMFWYRQDPGLGLRLIYFSYDVKMKEKGDIPEGYSVSREKKERFSLILESASTNQTSMYLCASSFQLTGGHTEAFFGQGTRLTVV.

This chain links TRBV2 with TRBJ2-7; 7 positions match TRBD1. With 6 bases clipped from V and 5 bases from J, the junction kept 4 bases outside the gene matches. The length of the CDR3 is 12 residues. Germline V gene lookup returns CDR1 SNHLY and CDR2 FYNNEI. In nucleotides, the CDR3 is TGTGCCAGCAGGGGGGACAGTCACGAGCAGTACTTC. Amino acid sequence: CASRGDSHEQYF.